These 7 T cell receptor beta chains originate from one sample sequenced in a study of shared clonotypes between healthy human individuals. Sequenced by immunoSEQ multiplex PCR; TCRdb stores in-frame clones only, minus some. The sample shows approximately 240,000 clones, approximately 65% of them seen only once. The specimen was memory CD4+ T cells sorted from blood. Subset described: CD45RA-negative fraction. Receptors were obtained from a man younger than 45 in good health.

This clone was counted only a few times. The CDR3 sequence is CASSLGSNQPQHF. In DNA form, the CDR3 reads TGTGCCAGCAGCTTGGGGAGCAATCAGCCCCAGCATTTT. The chain joins TRBV5-6 to TRBJ1-5; unclear D gene. CDR1 and CDR2 (germline): SGHDT, YYEEEE. V lost 0 bases and J lost 1, with 2 bases in between. CDR3 size: 13 residues. The complete variable domain, with remaining parts taken from reference TRBV5-6 and TRBJ1-5, reads DAGVTQSPTHLIKTRGQQVTLRCSPKSGHDTVSWYQQALGQGPQFIFQYYEEEERQRGNFPDRFSGHQFPNYSSELNVNALLLGDSALYLCASSLGSNQPQHFGDGTRLSIL.

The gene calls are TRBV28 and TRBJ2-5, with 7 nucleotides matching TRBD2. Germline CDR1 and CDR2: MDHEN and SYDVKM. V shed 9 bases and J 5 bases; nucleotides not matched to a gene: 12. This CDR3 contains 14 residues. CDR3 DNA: TGTGCCAGTACGCGGGGGACCCGATCGGAGACCCAGTACTTC. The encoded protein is CASTRGTRSETQYF.

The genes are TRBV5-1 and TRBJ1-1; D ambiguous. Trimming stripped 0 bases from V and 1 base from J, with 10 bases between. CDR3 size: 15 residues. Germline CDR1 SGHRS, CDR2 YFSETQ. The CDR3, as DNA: TGCGCCAGCAGCTTGGCTACGACGGCGAACACTGAAGCTTTCTTT. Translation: CASSLATTANTEAFF.

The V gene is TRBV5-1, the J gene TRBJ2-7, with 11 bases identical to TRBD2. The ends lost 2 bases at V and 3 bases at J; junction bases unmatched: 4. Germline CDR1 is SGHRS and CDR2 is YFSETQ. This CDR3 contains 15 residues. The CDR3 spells CASSFTSGSYYEQYF. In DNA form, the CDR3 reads TGCGCCAGCAGCTTTACTAGCGGGAGCTACTACGAGCAGTACTTC.

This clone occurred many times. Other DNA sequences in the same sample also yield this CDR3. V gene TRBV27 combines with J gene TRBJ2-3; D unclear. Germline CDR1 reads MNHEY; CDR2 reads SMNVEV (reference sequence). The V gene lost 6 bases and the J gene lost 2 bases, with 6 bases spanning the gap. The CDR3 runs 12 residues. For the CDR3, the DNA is TGTGCCAGCAGGGACCTCACAGATACGCAGTATTTT. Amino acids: CASRDLTDTQYF.

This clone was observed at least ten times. Here the CDR3 reads CATLRTGYTF. CDR3 DNA sequence: TGTGCCACGTTACGGACGGGCTACACCTTC. The genes are TRBV2 and TRBJ1-2; D not certain. The CDR3 is 10 residues long. From germline, CDR1 is SNHLY and CDR2 FYNNEI. Trimming cost V 10 bases and J 8 bases, with 11 bases left between them.

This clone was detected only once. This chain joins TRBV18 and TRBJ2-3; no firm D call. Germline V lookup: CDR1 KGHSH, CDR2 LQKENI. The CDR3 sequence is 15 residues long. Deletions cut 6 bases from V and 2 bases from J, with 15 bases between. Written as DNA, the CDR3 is TGTGCCAGCTCGCCTAAACTCCGTTCCACAGATACGCAGTATTTT. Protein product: CASSPKLRSTDTQYF.